This is a list of T cell receptor beta chains from one sample in a study of T-cell memory formation after mild COVID-19. TCRdb passed the 5' RACE reads through MiXCR, listing each CDR3 protein once. The sample consists of about 430,000 distinct CDR3 sequences, 20% to 25% of them appearing once. Sequenced: PBMCs or a T cell subset sorted from them (not recorded which). The receptors come from an adult woman who had mild COVID-19 (a few samples of this study predate the infection). Cell type and time point are not known. Each CDR3 is given with its conserved first and last residue. Each record gives: J gene, V gene, clone size, D gene, CDR3 protein, CDR3 DNA. The D gene is left open where the match is weak. Only some rows state a clone size, as once, few, many or a class for expanded clones.

TRBJ2-6,TRBV27,NA,NA,CASRRGDGKSGANVLTF,TGTGCCAGCAGAAGAGGAGACGGGAAATCAGGGGCCAACGTCCTGACTTTC
TRBJ1-6,TRBV7-2,NA,NA,CASSLPGRSPLHF,TGTGCCAGCAGCCTCCCGGGGCGCTCACCCCTCCACTTT
TRBJ2-7,TRBV29-1,NA,TRBD2,CSGSGGSSYEQYF,TGCAGCGGAAGCGGGGGAAGCTCCTACGAGCAGTACTTC
TRBJ2-2,TRBV11-2,few,TRBD2,CASSLAPRERGTGELFF,TGTGCCAGCAGCTTAGCCCCCCGGGAGCGGGGCACCGGGGAGCTGTTTTTT
TRBJ1-1,TRBV12-3/TRBV12-4,NA,NA,CASRSRGMNTEAFF,TGTGCCAGCAGATCCCGAGGCATGAACACTGAAGCTTTCTTT
TRBJ2-1,TRBV18,NA,TRBD2,CASSPRGLAGSNEQFF,TGTGCCAGCTCACCACGGGGACTAGCGGGTAGCAATGAGCAGTTCTTC
TRBJ2-2,TRBV7-3,NA,TRBD1,CASSYRGPTTGELFF,TGTGCCAGCAGCTACAGGGGGCCCACCACCGGGGAGCTGTTTTTT
TRBJ1-4,TRBV4-2,NA,NA,CASSHPGSNEKLFF,TGTGCCAGCAGCCACCCTGGGAGTAATGAAAAACTGTTTTTT
TRBJ1-1,TRBV6-5,NA,NA,CASSYRASANTEAFF,TGTGCCAGCAGTTACAGGGCCTCGGCCAACACTGAAGCTTTCTTT
TRBJ2-1,TRBV7-8,once,TRBD2,CASSPNRWLAGGLNNEQFF,TGTGCCAGCAGCCCTAACAGGTGGCTAGCGGGGGGGCTAAACAATGAGCAGTTCTTC
TRBJ2-7,TRBV5-4,NA,TRBD2,CASSLGFVAGVYEQYF,TGTGCCAGCAGCTTGGGGTTTGTAGCGGGGGTCTACGAGCAGTACTTC
TRBJ2-7,TRBV7-6,NA,TRBD2,CASSLASSGGRDEQYF,TGTGCCAGCAGCTTAGCTTCTTCCGGCGGGAGGGACGAGCAGTACTTC
TRBJ1-2,TRBV3-1,NA,NA,CASSQVVSYGYTF,TGTGCCAGCAGCCAAGTTGTGAGCTATGGCTACACCTTC
TRBJ2-1,TRBV7-9,NA,TRBD2,CASSLALAPSGIAYNEQFF,TGTGCCAGCAGCTTAGCGTTGGCGCCTAGCGGTATTGCCTACAATGAGCAGTTCTTC
TRBJ1-1,TRBV29-1,few,NA,CSSTRWGGAAEAFF,TGCAGCTCCACTCGGTGGGGGGGAGCGGCTGAAGCTTTCTTT
TRBJ2-1,TRBV7-9,few,NA,CASTLDRAYNEQFF,TGTGCCAGCACCTTGGACAGAGCCTACAATGAGCAGTTCTTC
TRBJ1-1,TRBV18,few,NA,CASRQATNTEAFF,TGTGCCAGCAGACAGGCCACTAACACTGAAGCTTTCTTT
TRBJ2-3,TRBV19,NA,TRBD2,CASSGGAGGTDTQYF,TGTGCCAGTAGTGGCGGAGCGGGGGGCACAGATACGCAGTATTTT
TRBJ2-7,TRBV27,NA,TRBD2,CASSFRAGVGEQYF,TGTGCCAGCAGTTTCAGAGCGGGAGTGGGAGAGCAGTACTTC
TRBJ2-1,TRBV5-1,NA,TRBD2,CASSYRLAGGMIPDEQFF,TGCGCCAGCAGCTACCGACTAGCGGGGGGCATGATACCAGATGAGCAGTTCTTC
TRBJ1-3,TRBV9,NA,NA,CASSETNSGNTIYF,TGTGCCAGCAGCGAGACCAACTCTGGAAACACCATATATTTT
TRBJ2-7,TRBV5-6,few,TRBD1,CASSLPGQGLVNEQYF,TGTGCCAGCAGCTTACCGGGACAGGGGTTGGTGAACGAGCAGTACTTC
TRBJ1-6,TRBV7-9,few,TRBD1,CASSLATGGNSPLHF,TGTGCCAGCAGCTTAGCAACAGGGGGGAATTCACCCCTCCACTTT
TRBJ2-3,TRBV6-5,NA,TRBD2,CASSPRTRPSTDTQYF,TGTGCCAGCAGCCCCCGGACTAGACCTAGCACAGATACGCAGTATTTT
TRBJ1-2,TRBV20-1,NA,NA,CSALKITNYGYTF,TGCAGTGCTTTAAAGATCACTAACTATGGCTACACCTTC
TRBJ2-2,TRBV12-3/TRBV12-4,NA,NA,CASTSSGPGELFF,TGTGCCAGCACCTCCTCCGGACCCGGGGAGCTGTTTTTT
TRBJ1-5,TRBV6-2/TRBV6-3,NA,NA,CASSYFPMTGIQPQHF,TGTGCCAGCAGTTACTTTCCGATGACAGGAATACAGCCCCAGCATTTT
TRBJ2-3,TRBV12-3/TRBV12-4,few,TRBD1,CASRFRFGTATDTQYF,TGTGCCAGCAGATTCCGGTTCGGGACAGCCACAGATACGCAGTATTTT
TRBJ1-2,TRBV20-1,NA,TRBD1,CSARDPGQGSGGYTF,TGCAGTGCTAGAGATCCGGGACAGGGGTCCGGGGGCTACACCTTC
TRBJ2-5,TRBV4-2,few,TRBD1,CASSQPGTANQETQYF,TGTGCCAGCAGCCAACCCGGGACAGCGAACCAAGAGACCCAGTACTTC
TRBJ2-2,TRBV5-1,many,NA,CASSLGRNTGELFF,TGCGCCAGCAGCTTGGGAAGGAACACCGGGGAGCTGTTTTTT
TRBJ2-7,TRBV10-3,NA,TRBD2,CAISDWASGAYEQYF,TGTGCCATCAGTGATTGGGCTAGCGGGGCCTACGAGCAGTACTTC
TRBJ2-5,TRBV25-1,NA,TRBD1,CASRGTEKETQYF,TGTGCCAGCAGAGGGACAGAAAAAGAGACCCAGTACTTC
TRBJ1-4,TRBV4-2,few,NA,CASSQDLWLNPLGEKLFF,TGTGCCAGCAGCCAAGATCTGTGGCTAAACCCTTTGGGGGAAAAACTGTTTTTT
TRBJ1-5,TRBV12-3/TRBV12-4,NA,NA,CASQKGPKQPQHF,TGTGCCAGCCAAAAGGGACCAAAGCAGCCCCAGCATTTT
TRBJ1-1,TRBV12-3/TRBV12-4,NA,TRBD1,CASTSVGQSAEAFF,TGTGCCAGCACCTCCGTGGGACAGTCGGCTGAAGCTTTCTTT
TRBJ1-2,TRBV24-1,few,NA,CATRGVDYGYTF,TGTGCCACCAGGGGAGTGGACTATGGCTACACCTTC
TRBJ1-3,TRBV3-1,NA,NA,CASSQDRLTGHYSGNTIYF,TGTGCCAGCAGCCAAGATCGGCTTACGGGTCATTACTCTGGAAACACCATATATTTT